Shown below are 9 T cell receptor beta chains from a single sample sequenced in a study of T cells in Graves' hyperthyroidism and ophthalmopathy. Amplification of TCR beta CDR3 regions was performed using RNA transcripts as template. A first-round RT-PCR of the TCR CDR3 used the HTBI primer set. MiXCR was run by TCRdb on the multiplex PCR reads, yielding one entry per CDR3 protein. The table lists a few hundred thousand distinct CDR3 sequences, roughly an eighth of them singletons. The sample was blood. The receptors come from a woman between 18 and 29 years old with Graves' hyperthyroidism.

This clonotype was observed a few times. This sequence joins TRBV5-1 and TRBJ2-3, with D possibly matching TRBD2 (5 bases). Trimming took 1 base from V and 6 from J, leaving 12 bases between them. CDR1 SGHRS and CDR2 YFSETQ come from the germline V gene. CDR3 size: 14 residues. The CDR3 coding sequence is TGCGCCAGCAGCTTGCAGGACTCCCAGGATACGCAGTATTTT. Its translation is CASSLQDSQDTQYF. Variable domain in full (rest from reference TRBV5-1 and TRBJ2-3): KAGVTQTPRYLIKTRGQQVTLSCSPISGHRSVSWYQQTPGQGLQFLFEYFSETQRNKGNFPGRFSGRQFSNSRSEMNVSTLELGDSALYLCASSLQDSQDTQYFGPGTRLTVL.

V usage is TRBV10-1 and J usage is TRBJ2-2; unclear D gene. Trimming removed 5 bases from V and 1 base from J, with 5 bases in between. The CDR3 is 13 residues long. The germline V gene has CDR1 WNHNN and CDR2 SYGVQD (reference sequence). The chain's CDR3 is CASSWGNTGELFF. CDR3 DNA: TGCGCCAGCAGTTGGGGGAACACCGGGGAGCTGTTTTTT.

The gene calls are TRBV18 and TRBJ2-7, with TRBD1 matching 7 bases. CDR3 length equals 15 residues. Germline V gene lookup returns CDR1 KGHSH and CDR2 LQKENI. Trimming took 3 bases from V and 4 from J; bases not matched to a gene: 9. Here the CDR3 DNA reads TGTGCCAGCTCACCCAGACAGGGATCGGGTTACGAGCAGTACTTC. This encodes CASSPRQGSGYEQYF.

This clonotype appeared a few times. The rearrangement joins TRBV25-1 to TRBJ1-1; D is undetermined. Germline lookup yields CDR1 MGHDK and CDR2 SYGVNS. The CDR3 runs to 11 residues. V was pared by 5 bases and J by 11 bases, with 12 bases between. CDR3 loop: CASSFSGGAFF. Here the CDR3 DNA reads TGTGCCAGCAGTTTCTCAGGTGGGGCTTTCTTT.

V and J are TRBV30 and TRBJ2-1, with D possibly being TRBD1 or TRBD2 (5 bases each). The V gene's germline CDR1 is GTSNPN and CDR2 SVGIG (reference sequence). The CDR3 covers 13 residues. Deletions cut 2 bases from V and 3 bases from J, with 8 bases between. The DNA of the CDR3 is TGTGCCTGGAGTAGCGGACACTACAATGAGCAGTTCTTC. Protein product: CAWSSGHYNEQFF.

The sample holds many counts of this clonotype. The rearrangement links TRBV5-5 to TRBJ2-1; D perhaps matches TRBD2 (6 bases). The CDR3 contains 15 residues. Germline CDR1 is SGHKS and CDR2 is YYEKEE (reference sequence). The germline V and J ends were trimmed by 0 bases and 7 bases, with 14 bases remaining between them. CDR3 DNA sequence: TGTGCCAGCAGCTTGGAATCTCTAGCGCAAAATGAGCAGTTCTTC. This sequence encodes CASSLESLAQNEQFF.

This clonotype has a handful of counts. The genes are TRBV7-2 and TRBJ1-6; 9 bases fit TRBD1. V gave up 2 bases and J gave up 11 bases; unmatched junction bases: 7. The CDR3 runs 15 residues. Germline V gives CDR1 SGHTA, CDR2 FQGNSA. The DNA of the CDR3 is TGTGCCAGCAGCTTACTCGGGGACAGGGTTCCACCCCTCCACTTT. Translated, it gives CASSLLGDRVPPLHF.

In this sample, this clonotype turned up many times. The chain uses TRBV12-3 or TRBV12-4 and TRBJ1-1, with TRBD1 identical over 11 bases. CDR3 length: 13 residues. V trimming: 6 bases; J trimming: 4 bases; junction bases outside the gene matches: 1. The CDR3 DNA is TGTGCCAGCAGAGGGACAGGGGGCACTGAAGCTTTCTTT. It translates to CASRGTGGTEAFF.

This clonotype showed up just a few times. V usage is TRBV25-1 and J usage is TRBJ2-7; tentative D call: TRBD1 (5 bases). This CDR3 contains 13 residues. V dropped 0 bases and J dropped 5 bases, with 8 bases sitting between them. Germline V gene sequence: CDR1 MGHDK, CDR2 SYGVNS. The CDR3 nucleotides are TGTGCCAGCAGTGAATATCGCAGGGACGAGCAGTACTTC. This sequence encodes CASSEYRRDEQYF.